This T cell receptor (beta chain) comes out of a study of low-dose radiotherapy and immunotherapy resistance in tumors. Covering alpha and beta chains, TRAV- and TRBV-specific primers were used for the first-strand cDNA. It was with a constant-region primer and a V-primer adapter that TCRs were amplified over around 18 PCR cycles. TCRdb ran MiXCR on the reads and lists one entry per CDR3 protein. Of about 100,000 distinct CDR3 sequences in the sample, less than 25% are singletons; the top ten hold about 4%. Time point: after trial treatment. Regarding treatment: LDRT plus nivolumab, ipilimumab, low-dose cyclophosphamide and aspirin (RACIN trial). With 2 bases clipped from V and 8 bases from J, the junction kept 6 bases outside the gene matches. From germline, CDR1 is SNHLY and CDR2 FYNNEI. The CDR3 totals 16 residues. This clonotype was seen a handful of times.

The chain couples TRBV2 to TRBJ2-1; 13 bases line up with TRBD2. The sample was PBMCs, taken after low-dose radiotherapy plus immunotherapy. The TCR originated in a male donor with prostate cancer. The CDR3 DNA follows: TGTGCCAGCAGTGAATACACTAGCGGGGGGGCTTATGAGCAGTTCTTC. Translated, it gives CASSEYTSGGAYEQFF.